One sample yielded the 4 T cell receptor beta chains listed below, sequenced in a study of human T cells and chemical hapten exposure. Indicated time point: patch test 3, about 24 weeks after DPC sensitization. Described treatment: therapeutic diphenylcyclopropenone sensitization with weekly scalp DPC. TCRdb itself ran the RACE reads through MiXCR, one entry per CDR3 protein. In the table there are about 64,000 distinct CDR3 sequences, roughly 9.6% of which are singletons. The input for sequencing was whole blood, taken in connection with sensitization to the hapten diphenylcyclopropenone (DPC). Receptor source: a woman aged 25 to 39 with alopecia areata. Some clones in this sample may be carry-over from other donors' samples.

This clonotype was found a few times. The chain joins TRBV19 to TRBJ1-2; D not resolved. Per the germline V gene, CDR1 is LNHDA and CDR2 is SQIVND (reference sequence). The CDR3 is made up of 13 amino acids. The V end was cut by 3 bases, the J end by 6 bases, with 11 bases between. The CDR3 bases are TGTGCCAGTAGTATCTCGGCAGCCCATGGCTACACCTTC. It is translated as CASSISAAHGYTF.

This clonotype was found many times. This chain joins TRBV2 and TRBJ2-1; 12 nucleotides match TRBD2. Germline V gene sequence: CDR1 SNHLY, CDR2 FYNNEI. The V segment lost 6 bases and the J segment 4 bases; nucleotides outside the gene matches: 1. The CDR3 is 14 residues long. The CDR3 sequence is CASSLAGGYNEQFF. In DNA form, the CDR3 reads TGTGCCAGCAGCCTAGCGGGGGGGTACAATGAGCAGTTCTTC.

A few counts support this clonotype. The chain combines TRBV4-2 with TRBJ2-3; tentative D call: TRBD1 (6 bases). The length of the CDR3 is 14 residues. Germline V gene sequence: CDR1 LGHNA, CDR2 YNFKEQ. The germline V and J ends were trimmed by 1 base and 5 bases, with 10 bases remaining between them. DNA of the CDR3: TGTGCCAGCAGCCAAGGACAGGTTCAAGATACGCAGTATTTT. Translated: CASSQGQVQDTQYF.

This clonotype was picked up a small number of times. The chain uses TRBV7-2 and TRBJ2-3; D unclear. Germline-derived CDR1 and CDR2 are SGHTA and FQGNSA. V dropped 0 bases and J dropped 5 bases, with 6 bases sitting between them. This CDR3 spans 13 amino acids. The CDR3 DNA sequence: TGTGCCAGCAGCTTAGCTTATAAAGATACGCAGTATTTT. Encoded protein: CASSLAYKDTQYF.